The sample holds a few counts of the clone carrying this T cell receptor beta chain. This sample was taken from a study of T cells in tumors after PD-1 blockade. The table came from immunoSEQ multiplex PCR; TCRdb's copy has only in-frame clones and leaves some out. The table includes 15,000 or so clones, 82% detected once. This clonotype was sampled from a human donor with basal cell carcinoma. This specimen was PBMCs, taken after anti-PD-1 treatment.

The chain's CDR3 is CASSESTLNTEAFF. The CDR3 DNA reads as TGCGCCAGCAGTGAGTCCACACTGAACACTGAAGCTTTCTTT. The genes are TRBV5-1 and TRBJ1-1; the D is unclear. Germline lookup yields CDR1 SGHRS and CDR2 YFSETQ. CDR3 length: 14 residues. Trimming left V 5 bases short and J 0 bases short, with 11 bases between.